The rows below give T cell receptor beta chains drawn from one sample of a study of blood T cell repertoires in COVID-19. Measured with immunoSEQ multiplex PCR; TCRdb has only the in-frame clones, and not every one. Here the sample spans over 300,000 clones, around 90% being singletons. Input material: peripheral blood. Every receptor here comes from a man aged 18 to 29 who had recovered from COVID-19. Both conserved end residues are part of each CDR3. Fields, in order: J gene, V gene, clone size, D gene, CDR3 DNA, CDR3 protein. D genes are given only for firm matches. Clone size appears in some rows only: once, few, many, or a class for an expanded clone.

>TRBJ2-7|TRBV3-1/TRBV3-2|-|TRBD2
TGTGCCAGCAGCCAATCGGGGGGGATCCACGAGCAGTACTTC
CASSQSGGIHEQYF
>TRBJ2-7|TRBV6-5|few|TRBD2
TGTGCCAGCAGTTTCCGGGAGGGCCGGAACTACGAGCAGTACTTC
CASSFREGRNYEQYF
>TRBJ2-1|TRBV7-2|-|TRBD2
TGTGCCAGCAGCTCCCGACTAGCGGGGTCTATCTACAATGAGCAGTTCTTC
CASSSRLAGSIYNEQFF
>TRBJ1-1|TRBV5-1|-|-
TGCGCCAGCAGCTTTGGTACAGGGATGAAAGGGGCAGCTTTCTTT
CASSFGTGMKGAAFF
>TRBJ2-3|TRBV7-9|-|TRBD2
TGTGCCAGCAGCTTATCTCAGCGGGGTACAGATACGCAGTATTTT
CASSLSQRGTDTQYF
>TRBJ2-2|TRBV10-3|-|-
TGTGCCACTCTCCAGATTAACACCGGGGAGCTGTTTTTT
CATLQINTGELFF
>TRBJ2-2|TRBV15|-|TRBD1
TGTGCCACCAGCAGAGATTTAGACAGGGGGTCCGGGGAGCTGTTTTTT
CATSRDLDRGSGELFF
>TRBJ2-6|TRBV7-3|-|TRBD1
TGTGCCAGCAGCCCCCGGACAGGGTCTGGGGCCAACGTCCTGACTTTC
CASSPRTGSGANVLTF
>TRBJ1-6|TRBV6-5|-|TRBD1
TGTGCCAGCAGTTACTCTACAGGGGATTCACCCCTCCACTTT
CASSYSTGDSPLHF
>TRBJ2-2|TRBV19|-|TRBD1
TGTGCCAGCACCGGGACAGTTTACACCGGGGAGCTGTTTTTT
CASTGTVYTGELFF
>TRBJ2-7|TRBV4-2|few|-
TGTGCCAGCAGCCAAGATCCCCTAGCAAAGCAGTACTTC
CASSQDPLAKQYF
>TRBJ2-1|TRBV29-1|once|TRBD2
TGCAGCGTTTGTACACTAGCGGGAGACAATGAGCAGTTCTTC
CSVCTLAGDNEQFF
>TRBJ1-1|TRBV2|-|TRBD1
TGTGCCAGCAAAGACGACAGGGGAGCCGAAGCTTTCTTT
CASKDDRGAEAFF
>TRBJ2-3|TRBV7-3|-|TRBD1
TGTGCCAGCAGCTTGGGACAGACCACAGATACGCAGTATTTT
CASSLGQTTDTQYF
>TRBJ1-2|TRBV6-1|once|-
TGTGCCAGCAGTGAATCAGGGGAGGGCTATGGCTACACCTTC
CASSESGEGYGYTF
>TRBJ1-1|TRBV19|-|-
TGTGCCAGTAGTATAGGCCAACCAGGTATCACTGAAGCTTTCTTT
CASSIGQPGITEAFF
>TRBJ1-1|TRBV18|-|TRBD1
TGTGCCAGCTCGCCAGGGGGACAGATGAACACTGAAGCTTTCTTT
CASSPGGQMNTEAFF
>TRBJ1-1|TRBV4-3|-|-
TGCGCCAGCAGCCAAGTTGCCGGTAACACTGAAGCTTTCTTT
CASSQVAGNTEAFF
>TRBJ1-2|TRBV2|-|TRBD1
TGTGCCAGCAGTGCTAGACAGGGTTTTAACTATGGCTACACCTTC
CASSARQGFNYGYTF
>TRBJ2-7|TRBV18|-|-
TGTGCCAGCTCACCAACGGACATCCCCTACGAGCAGTACTTC
CASSPTDIPYEQYF
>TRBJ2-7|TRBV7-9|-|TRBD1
TGTGCCAGCAGCCCGCCGGGACAGGGTTACGAGCAGTACTTC
CASSPPGQGYEQYF
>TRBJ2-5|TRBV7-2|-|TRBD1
TGTGCCAGCAGCTTAGACAGGGGGCGCGAGGAGACCCAGTACTTC
CASSLDRGREETQYF
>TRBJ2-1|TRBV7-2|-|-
TGTGCCAGCAGCTTACAGGGTAGTTATGAGCAGTTCTTC
CASSLQGSYEQFF
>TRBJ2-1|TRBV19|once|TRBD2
TGTGCCAGTTCCCTACCTAGCGGAATACACAATGAGCAGTTCTTC
CASSLPSGIHNEQFF
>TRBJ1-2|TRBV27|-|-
TGTGCCAGCAGTTTCCCCCAGGGCTATGGCTACACCTTC
CASSFPQGYGYTF
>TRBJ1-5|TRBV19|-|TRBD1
TGTGCCAGTTCACCACCCCCGAGGACAGGGGTAGGTTACAATCAGCCCCAGCATTTT
CASSPPPRTGVGYNQPQHF
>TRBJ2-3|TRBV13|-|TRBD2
TGTGCCAGCAGCATCGAGACTAGCGGTAGCACAGATACGCAGTATTTT
CASSIETSGSTDTQYF
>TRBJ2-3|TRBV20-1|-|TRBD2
TGCAGTGCTAGTAACCCCACTAGCGGGAGCGAGGATACGCAGTATTTT
CSASNPTSGSEDTQYF
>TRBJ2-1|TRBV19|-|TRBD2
TGTGCCAGTAGTCTCCAACTAGCGGGGGGGGTAAATGAGCAGTTCTTC
CASSLQLAGGVNEQFF
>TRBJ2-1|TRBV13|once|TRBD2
TGTGCCAGCAGCTTAGGCCTAGCGGGAGGGGGTGAGCAGTTCTTC
CASSLGLAGGGEQFF
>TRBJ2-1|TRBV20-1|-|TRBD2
TGCAGTGCTAGTCTAGCGGGAGCCCTTGGAGAGCAGTTCTTC
CSASLAGALGEQFF
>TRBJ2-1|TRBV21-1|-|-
TGTGCCAGCAGCAGCAGACTAGCGGGGCCGAGCTCCTACAATGAGCAGTTCTTC
CASSSRLAGPSSYNEQFF
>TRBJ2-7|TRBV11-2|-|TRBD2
TGTGCCAGCAACCCGGGACTAGCGGGAGTGGAGCAGTACTTC
CASNPGLAGVEQYF
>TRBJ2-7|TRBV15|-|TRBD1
TGTGCCACCCAAAAGGGGGCGGACGGAGCCTACGAGCAGTACTTC
CATQKGADGAYEQYF
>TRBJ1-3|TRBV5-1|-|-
TGCGCCAGCAGCTTGGAAGAGGGAAACACCATATATTTT
CASSLEEGNTIYF
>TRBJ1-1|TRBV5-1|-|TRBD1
TGCGCCAGCACACCGGGACAGGGGGGGAGCACTGAAGCTTTCTTT
CASTPGQGGSTEAFF
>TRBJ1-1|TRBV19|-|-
TGTGCCACCCTCGGAGGGGCGCAAGGCACTGAAGCTTTCTTT
CATLGGAQGTEAFF
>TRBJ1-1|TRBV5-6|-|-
TGTGCCAGCAGCTTGGTAGGGGGTACCGACACTGAAGCTTTCTTT
CASSLVGGTDTEAFF
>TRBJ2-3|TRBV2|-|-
TGTGCCAGCAGATTGACAGGAGGCACAGATACGCAGTATTTT
CASRLTGGTDTQYF
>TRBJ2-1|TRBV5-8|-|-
TGTGCCAGCATCTTCGGAGGTGAGCAGTTCTTC
CASIFGGEQFF
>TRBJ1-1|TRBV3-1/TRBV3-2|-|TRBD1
TGTGCCAGCAGCCAAGAAGGGGGACAGGGATACACTGAAGCTTTCTTT
CASSQEGGQGYTEAFF
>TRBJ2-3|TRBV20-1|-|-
TGCAGTGCCCCCCGGCGGGATACGCAGTATTTT
CSAPRRDTQYF
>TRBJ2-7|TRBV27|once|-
TGTGCCAGCAGTTTATCGGAGGTAGCCGGGTCCTACGAGCAGTACTTC
CASSLSEVAGSYEQYF
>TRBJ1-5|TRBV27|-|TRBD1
TGTGCCAGCAGTCCGACAGGGGAGCGCAATCAGCCCCAGCATTTT
CASSPTGERNQPQHF
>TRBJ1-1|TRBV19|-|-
TGTGCCAGTAGTATATCACAGGACTACATGAACACTGAAGCTTTCTTT
CASSISQDYMNTEAFF
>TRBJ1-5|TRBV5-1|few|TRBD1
TGCGCCAGCAGCAACTCCGGGACAGGCTATCAGCCCCAGCATTTT
CASSNSGTGYQPQHF
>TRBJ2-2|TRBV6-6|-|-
TGTGCCAGCAGTTCGCTTCGAGGGACCGGGGAGCTGTTTTTT
CASSSLRGTGELFF
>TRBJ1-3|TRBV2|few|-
TGTGCCAGCAGTGAAAACCCCAGGGCCTCCTCTGGAAACACCATATATTTT
CASSENPRASSGNTIYF
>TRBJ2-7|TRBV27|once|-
TGTGCCAGCAGTCCTCGGGGAACCTACGAGCAGTACTTC
CASSPRGTYEQYF
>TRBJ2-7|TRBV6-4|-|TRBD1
TGTGCCAGCACCACAGGGGTTATCTACGAGCAGTACTTC
CASTTGVIYEQYF